This TCR beta chain came from a study of beta chain features in type 1 diabetes. Of the isolated RNA, all was reverse transcribed, and so the sequenced material was expressed TCRB transcripts. The protocol was immunoSEQ multiplex PCR, while the TCRdb copy is restricted to in-frame clones and leaves out a portion. The sample includes about 900,000 clones, 15% to 20% of them seen just once. The CDR3 spans 13 residues. Germline CDR1 MDHEN, CDR2 SYDVKM. The ends were cut back, 4 bases at V and 7 bases at J, with 11 bases in the middle. This TCR was sampled from a woman aged 18-29 years in good health. Input material: naive CD4+ T cells from blood. The rearrangement uses TRBV28 and TRBJ1-5; no firm D call. The CDR3 DNA sequence: TGTGCCAGCAGTTCCGCAAGCCCCCAGCCCCAGCATTTT. Translating it yields CASSSASPQPQHF.